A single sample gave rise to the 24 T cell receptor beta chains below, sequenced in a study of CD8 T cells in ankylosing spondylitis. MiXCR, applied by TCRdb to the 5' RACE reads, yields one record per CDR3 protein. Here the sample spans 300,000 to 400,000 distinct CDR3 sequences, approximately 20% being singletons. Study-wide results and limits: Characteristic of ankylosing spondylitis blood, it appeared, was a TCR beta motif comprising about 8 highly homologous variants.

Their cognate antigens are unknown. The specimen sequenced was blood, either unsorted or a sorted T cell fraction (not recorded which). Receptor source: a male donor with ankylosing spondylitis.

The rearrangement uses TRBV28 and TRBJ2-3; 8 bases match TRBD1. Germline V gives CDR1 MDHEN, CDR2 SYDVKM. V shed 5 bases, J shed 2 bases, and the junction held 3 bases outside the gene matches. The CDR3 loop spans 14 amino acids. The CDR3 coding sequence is TGTGCCAGCAGTGGGGACAGGAACACAGATACGCAGTATTTT. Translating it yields CASSGDRNTDTQYF.

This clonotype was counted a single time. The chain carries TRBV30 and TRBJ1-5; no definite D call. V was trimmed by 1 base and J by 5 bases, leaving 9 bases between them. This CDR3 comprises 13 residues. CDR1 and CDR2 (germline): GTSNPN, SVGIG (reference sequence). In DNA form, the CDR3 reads TGTGCCTGGAGTGAAAGGCTTGATCAGCCCCAGCATTTT. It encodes CAWSERLDQPQHF.

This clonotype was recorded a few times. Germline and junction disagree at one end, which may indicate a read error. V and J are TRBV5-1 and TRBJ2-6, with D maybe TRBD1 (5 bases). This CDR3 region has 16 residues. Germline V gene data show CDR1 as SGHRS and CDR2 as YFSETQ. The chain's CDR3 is CASSLGEYSGANALTF. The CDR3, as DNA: TGCGCCAGCAGCTTGGGGGAATACTCTGGGGCCAACGCCCTGACTTTC.

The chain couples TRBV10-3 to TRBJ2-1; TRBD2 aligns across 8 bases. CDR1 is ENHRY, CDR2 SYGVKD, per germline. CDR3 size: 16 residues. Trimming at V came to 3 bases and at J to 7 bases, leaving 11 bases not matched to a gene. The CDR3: CAISDPGLAHLNEQFF. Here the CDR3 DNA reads TGTGCCATCAGTGACCCCGGACTAGCCCACCTTAATGAGCAGTTCTTC.

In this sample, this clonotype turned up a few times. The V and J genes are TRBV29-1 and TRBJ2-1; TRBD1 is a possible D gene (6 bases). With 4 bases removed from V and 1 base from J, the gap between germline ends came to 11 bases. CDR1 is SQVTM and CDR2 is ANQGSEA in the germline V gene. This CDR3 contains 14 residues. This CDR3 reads CSVVRGGSYNEQFF. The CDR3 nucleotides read TGCAGCGTTGTCCGAGGGGGATCCTACAATGAGCAGTTCTTC.

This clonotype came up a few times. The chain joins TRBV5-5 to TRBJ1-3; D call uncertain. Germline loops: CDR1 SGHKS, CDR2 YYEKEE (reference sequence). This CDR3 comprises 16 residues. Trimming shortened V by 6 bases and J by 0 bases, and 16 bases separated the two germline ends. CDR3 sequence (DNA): TGTGCCAGCACCGCGGACGGATACTCCTCTGGAAACACCATATATTTT. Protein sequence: CASTADGYSSGNTIYF. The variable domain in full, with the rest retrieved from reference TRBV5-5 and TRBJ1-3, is DAGVTQSPTHLIKTRGQQVTLRCSPISGHKSVSWYQQVLGQGPQFIFQYYEKEERGRGNFPDRFSARQFPNYSSELNVNALLLGDSALYLCASTADGYSSGNTIYFGEGSWLTVV.

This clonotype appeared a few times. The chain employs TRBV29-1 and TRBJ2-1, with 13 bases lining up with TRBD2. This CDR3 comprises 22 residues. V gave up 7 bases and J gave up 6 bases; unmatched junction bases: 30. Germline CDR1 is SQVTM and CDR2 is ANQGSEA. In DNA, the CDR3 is TGCAGCGCGTGGCGTAGTTTATTAGGACTAGCGGGAGAAATACTTTTGGGCAATGAGCAGTTCTTC. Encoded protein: CSAWRSLLGLAGEILLGNEQFF.

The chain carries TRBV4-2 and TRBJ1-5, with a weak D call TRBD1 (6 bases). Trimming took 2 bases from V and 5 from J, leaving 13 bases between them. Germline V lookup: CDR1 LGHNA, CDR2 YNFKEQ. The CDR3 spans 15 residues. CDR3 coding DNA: TGTGCCAGCAGCCAATATTCCGGGGGCGATCAGCCCCAGCATTTT. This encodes CASSQYSGGDQPQHF.

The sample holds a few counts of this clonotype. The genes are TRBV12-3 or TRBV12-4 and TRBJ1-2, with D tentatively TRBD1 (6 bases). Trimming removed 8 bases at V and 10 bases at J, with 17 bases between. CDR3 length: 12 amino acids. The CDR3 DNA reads TGTGCCAGCTCCCCCGCGAACAGGGACTACACCTTC. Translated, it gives CASSPANRDYTF.

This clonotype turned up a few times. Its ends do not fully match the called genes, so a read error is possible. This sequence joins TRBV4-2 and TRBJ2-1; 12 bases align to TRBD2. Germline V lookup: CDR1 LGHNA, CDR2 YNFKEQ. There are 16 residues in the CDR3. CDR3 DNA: TGTGCCAGCAGCCAAGACCCCGGGACTAGCGGGTCCCTGCCCTACTTC. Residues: CASSQDPGTSGSLPYF.

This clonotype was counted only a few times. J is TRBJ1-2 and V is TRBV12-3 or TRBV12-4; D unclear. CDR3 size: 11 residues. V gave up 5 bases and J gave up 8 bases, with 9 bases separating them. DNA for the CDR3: TGTGCCAGCAGTAAATCACTCGGCTACACCTTC. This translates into CASSKSLGYTF.

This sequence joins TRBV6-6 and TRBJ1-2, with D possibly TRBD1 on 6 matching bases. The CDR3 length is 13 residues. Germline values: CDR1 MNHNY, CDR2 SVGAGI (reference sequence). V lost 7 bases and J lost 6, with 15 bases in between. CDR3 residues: CASTPQGFHGYTF. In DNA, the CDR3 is TGTGCCAGCACCCCACAGGGATTCCATGGCTACACCTTC.

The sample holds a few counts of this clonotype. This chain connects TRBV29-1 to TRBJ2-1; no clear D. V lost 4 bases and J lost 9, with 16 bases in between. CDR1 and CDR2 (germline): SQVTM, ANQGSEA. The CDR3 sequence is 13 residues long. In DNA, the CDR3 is TGCAGCGTTGTAGAGTTTGGGTCGAGTGAGCAGTTCTTC. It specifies CSVVEFGSSEQFF.

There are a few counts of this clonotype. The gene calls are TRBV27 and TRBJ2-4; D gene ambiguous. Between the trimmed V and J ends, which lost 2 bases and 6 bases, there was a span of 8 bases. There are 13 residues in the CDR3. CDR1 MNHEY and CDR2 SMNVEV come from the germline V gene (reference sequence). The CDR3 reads CASSLTDGNIQYF. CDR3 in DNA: TGTGCCAGCAGTTTAACAGATGGAAACATTCAGTACTTC.

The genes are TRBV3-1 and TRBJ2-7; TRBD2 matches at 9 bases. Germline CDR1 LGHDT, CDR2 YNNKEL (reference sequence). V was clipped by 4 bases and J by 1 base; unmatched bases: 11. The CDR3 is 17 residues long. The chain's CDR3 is CASSPPSGAFSSYEQYF. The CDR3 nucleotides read TGTGCCAGCAGCCCCCCTAGCGGGGCTTTTTCTTCCTACGAGCAGTACTTC.

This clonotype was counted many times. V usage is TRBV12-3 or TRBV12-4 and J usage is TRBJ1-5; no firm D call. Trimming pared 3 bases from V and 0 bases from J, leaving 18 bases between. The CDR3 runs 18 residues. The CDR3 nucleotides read TGTGCCAGCAGTTTTAGTGCGACGATACGGTATAGCAATCAGCCCCAGCATTTT. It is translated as CASSFSATIRYSNQPQHF.

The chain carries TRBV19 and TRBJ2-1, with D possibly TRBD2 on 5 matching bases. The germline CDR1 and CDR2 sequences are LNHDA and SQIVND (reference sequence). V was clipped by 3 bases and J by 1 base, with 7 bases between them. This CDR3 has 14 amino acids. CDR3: CASSIGESYNEQFF. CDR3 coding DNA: TGTGCCAGTAGTATCGGGGAATCCTACAATGAGCAGTTCTTC.

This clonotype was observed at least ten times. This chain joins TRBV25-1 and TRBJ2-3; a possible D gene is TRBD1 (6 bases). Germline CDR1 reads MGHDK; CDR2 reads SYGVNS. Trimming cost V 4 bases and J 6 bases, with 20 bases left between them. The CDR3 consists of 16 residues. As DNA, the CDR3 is TGTGCCAGCAGTGGGGTTTCCGGGACAACCTGGGATACGCAGTATTTT. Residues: CASSGVSGTTWDTQYF.

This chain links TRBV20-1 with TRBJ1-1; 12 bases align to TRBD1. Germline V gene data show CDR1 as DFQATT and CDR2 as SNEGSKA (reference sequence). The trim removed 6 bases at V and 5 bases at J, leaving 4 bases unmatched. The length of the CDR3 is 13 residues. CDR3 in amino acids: CSARDRGLTEAFF. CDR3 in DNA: TGCAGTGCACGGGACAGGGGGCTGACTGAAGCTTTCTTT.

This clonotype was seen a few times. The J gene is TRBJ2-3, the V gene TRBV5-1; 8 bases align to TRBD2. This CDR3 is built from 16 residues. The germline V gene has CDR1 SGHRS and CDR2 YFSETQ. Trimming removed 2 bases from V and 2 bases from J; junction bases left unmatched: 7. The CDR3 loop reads CASSFRLARLTDTQYF. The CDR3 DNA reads TGCGCCAGCAGCTTCAGACTAGCGCGCCTCACAGATACGCAGTATTTT. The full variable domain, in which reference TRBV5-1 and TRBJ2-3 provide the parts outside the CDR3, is KAGVTQTPRYLIKTRGQQVTLSCSPISGHRSVSWYQQTPGQGLQFLFEYFSETQRNKGNFPGRFSGRQFSNSRSEMNVSTLELGDSALYLCASSFRLARLTDTQYFGPGTRLTVL.

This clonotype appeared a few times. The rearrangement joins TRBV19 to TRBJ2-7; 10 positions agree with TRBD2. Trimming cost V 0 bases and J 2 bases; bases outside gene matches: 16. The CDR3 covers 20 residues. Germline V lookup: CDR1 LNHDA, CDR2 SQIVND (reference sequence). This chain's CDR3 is CASSIDFVGPYSGRPYEQYF. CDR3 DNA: TGTGCCAGTAGTATAGATTTTGTTGGCCCCTATAGCGGGAGGCCCTACGAGCAGTACTTC.

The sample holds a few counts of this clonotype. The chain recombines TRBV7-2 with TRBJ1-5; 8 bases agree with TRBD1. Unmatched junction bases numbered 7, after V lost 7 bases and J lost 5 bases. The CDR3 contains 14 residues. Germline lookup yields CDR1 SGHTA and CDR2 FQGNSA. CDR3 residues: CASTQRRGHQPQHF. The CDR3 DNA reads TGTGCCAGCACTCAACGCAGGGGGCATCAGCCCCAGCATTTT.

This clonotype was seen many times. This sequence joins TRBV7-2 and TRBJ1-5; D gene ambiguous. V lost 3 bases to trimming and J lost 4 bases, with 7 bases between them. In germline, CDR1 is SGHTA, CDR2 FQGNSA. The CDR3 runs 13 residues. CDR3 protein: CASSFRQNQPQHF. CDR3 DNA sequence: TGTGCCAGCAGCTTCCGGCAGAATCAGCCCCAGCATTTT. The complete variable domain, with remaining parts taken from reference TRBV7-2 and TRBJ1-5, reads GAGVSQSPSNKVTEKGKDVELRCDPISGHTALYWYRQSLGQGLEFLIYFQGNSAPDKSGLPSDRFSAERTGGSVSTLTIQRTQQEDSAVYLCASSFRQNQPQHFGDGTRLSIL.

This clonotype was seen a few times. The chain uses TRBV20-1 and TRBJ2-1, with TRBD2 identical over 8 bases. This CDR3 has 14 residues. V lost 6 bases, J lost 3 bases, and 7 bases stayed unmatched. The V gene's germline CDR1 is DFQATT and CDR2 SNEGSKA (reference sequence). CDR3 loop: CSAGGERDYNEQFF. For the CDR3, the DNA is TGCAGTGCCGGGGGGGAGCGTGACTACAATGAGCAGTTCTTC.